The sequence of this T cell receptor (beta chain) was determined in a study of blood T cell repertoires in COVID-19 (dated by TCRdb to 2018 to 2021). At the level of the whole study: The collaborator samples originated in the United States, Italy and Spain and spanned the acute and convalescent phases of COVID-19. Sample metadata almost always included a de-identified subject ID, COVID-19 status, age in years and sex. The samples were drawn from the first 160 participants of the ongoing ImmuneRACE study and from more than 1,000 subjects provided by 6 global collaborators. Where available, HLA class I and class II types were taken from metadata supplied by the sample provider and were not determined by assay-based typing. The material from the prospective study consisted of cDNA or gDNA derived from T cells, B-cell-depleted T cells, or PBMCs. Deeply sampled blood TCRbeta repertoires from subjects exposed to, actively infected with, or recovered from COVID-19 were included in the dataset. The repertoires were made available in a free public database intended to serve as a resource for research on the immune response to SARS-CoV-2.

Points the paper makes about the study in general: How much clinical and demographic metadata was included differed by source and by participant, and the metadata was provided uncurated.

Trimming takes 2 bases from V and 5 bases from J, and the germline ends sit 13 bases apart. The CDR3 numbers 14 residues from cysteine through phenylalanine. The sequence is cut down to CDR3 DNA, 42 bases in frame from base 1. In the germline V gene, CDR1 corresponds to MNHNS and CDR2 to SASEGT. The immunoSEQ Assay, a bias-controlled multiplex PCR, was used to amplify TCRbeta CDR3 regions from genomic DNA. The original pipeline was this. The number of nucleated cells in each sample was estimated by amplification of reference gene primers within the assay. To quantify the absolute abundance of each unique TCRbeta CDR3 rearrangement, sequence reads were collapsed and filtered. Productive Simpson clonality was computed per sample as the square root of Simpson's diversity index over productive rearrangements. In TCRdb, the immuneACCESS table is reduced to in-frame sequences with V and J assigned. These tables do not hold every clone; where another copy was compared, an unresolved V gene accounts for under half, and the others remain unexplained. Clone size and the V and J calls come from that table; the DNA yielded D and trimming. The sample table records fewer than 300,000 clones; 88% of these occur just once. The ten largest clones add up to about 9.8% of the sample.

The collaborating institutions used their own protocols to collect whole blood in K2EDTA tubes. For TCRbeta analysis, collaborators shipped samples as frozen whole blood, isolated PBMCs, or DNA extracted from either of those sample types. To note about this clone: Its cognate antigen has yet to be identified. Base qualities are missing; no much larger clone stands one base away.

Rearrangement joined TRBV6-1 to TRBJ2-7; a tentative D call is TRBD1 (6 bases match). Sample: peripheral blood. This receptor was taken from a man aged 18 to 30 with active or convalescent COVID-19. The CDR3 protein is CASSERQGIHEQYF. In nucleotide form, the sequence is TGTGCCAGCAGTGAACGGCAGGGGATCCACGAGCAGTACTTC.